The rows below give T cell receptor beta chains drawn from one sample of a study of blood T cells in healthy people across ages. TCRdb analysed the 5' RACE reads with MiXCR anew, one entry per CDR3 protein. The data contain some 1.8 million distinct CDR3 sequences, roughly two fifths of them singletons. The sample taken for sequencing was blood. Every receptor here comes from a human donor in good health. Both conserved end residues are part of each CDR3. Fields, in order: V gene, D gene, CDR3 protein. A D gene is named only where the DNA matches it firmly.

V gene: TRBV7-2; D gene: .; CDR3 protein: CASSLEGRYTQYF
V gene: TRBV4-3; D gene: .; CDR3 protein: CASSISSEAEVETQYF
V gene: TRBV12-3/TRBV12-4; D gene: .; CDR3 protein: CASSPGVGSNQPQHF
V gene: TRBV20-1; D gene: .; CDR3 protein: CSASKSLASLSTDTQYF
V gene: TRBV20-1; D gene: .; CDR3 protein: CSARDPLGAYEQYF
V gene: TRBV20-1; D gene: TRBD2; CDR3 protein: CSARDGGGHTDTQYF
V gene: TRBV9; D gene: .; CDR3 protein: CASSVGSFPQETQYF
V gene: TRBV6-1; D gene: .; CDR3 protein: CASSIQLQETQYF
V gene: TRBV20-1; D gene: .; CDR3 protein: CSARAEGNTEAFF
V gene: TRBV7-8; D gene: .; CDR3 protein: CASSLEIRETQETQYF
V gene: TRBV3-1; D gene: TRBD1; CDR3 protein: CASSTTGEGEQYF
V gene: TRBV20-1; D gene: .; CDR3 protein: CSARYGVRSPLHF
V gene: TRBV12-3/TRBV12-4; D gene: .; CDR3 protein: CASSLAGPNGYTF
V gene: TRBV7-8; D gene: .; CDR3 protein: CASSLLEGGSFRGETQYF
V gene: TRBV3-1; D gene: TRBD2; CDR3 protein: CASTLSSGGHEQYF
V gene: TRBV3-1; D gene: .; CDR3 protein: CASRRGSYEQYF
V gene: TRBV5-1; D gene: TRBD1; CDR3 protein: CASSLDGQGTNEQFF
V gene: TRBV2; D gene: .; CDR3 protein: CASNPKRGPQGDEQFF
V gene: TRBV27; D gene: TRBD1; CDR3 protein: CASSMTRTGNYGYTF
V gene: TRBV9; D gene: .; CDR3 protein: CASSVAGSYEQYF
V gene: TRBV12-3/TRBV12-4; D gene: .; CDR3 protein: CASSLGSRPHEAFF
V gene: TRBV12-3/TRBV12-4; D gene: .; CDR3 protein: CASSPRDHKNIQYF
V gene: TRBV20-1; D gene: .; CDR3 protein: CSARVSAGPTNEKLFF
V gene: TRBV29-1; D gene: TRBD1; CDR3 protein: CSVGQGLGTDTQYF
V gene: TRBV5-5; D gene: .; CDR3 protein: CASIQGLYVETQYF
V gene: TRBV7-2; D gene: .; CDR3 protein: CASSFEPNGYEQYF
V gene: TRBV9; D gene: .; CDR3 protein: CASSVAGDYNEQFF
V gene: TRBV9; D gene: TRBD1; CDR3 protein: CASSGGTDLSYKQYF
V gene: TRBV20-1; D gene: TRBD1; CDR3 protein: CSAPDTGAGDEKLFF
V gene: TRBV20-1; D gene: .; CDR3 protein: CSARYRRTEAFF
V gene: TRBV4-1; D gene: .; CDR3 protein: CASSQDQGFTEAFF
V gene: TRBV7-2; D gene: .; CDR3 protein: CASSLAIGEQFF
V gene: TRBV20-1; D gene: TRBD1; CDR3 protein: CSARESDREQYF
V gene: TRBV7-9; D gene: .; CDR3 protein: CASSLQDYGYTF
V gene: TRBV6-2/TRBV6-3; D gene: .; CDR3 protein: CASREGRWYQETQYF
V gene: TRBV29-1; D gene: .; CDR3 protein: CSVGNSSAKNIQYF
V gene: TRBV9; D gene: .; CDR3 protein: CASSVVPANTEAFF
V gene: TRBV5-6; D gene: .; CDR3 protein: CASSLEQFGYTF
V gene: TRBV9; D gene: .; CDR3 protein: CASSPSRDTDTQYF
V gene: TRBV4-1; D gene: TRBD2; CDR3 protein: CASRPILAGASYNEQFF
V gene: TRBV20-1; D gene: .; CDR3 protein: CSAIGGSTDTQYF
V gene: TRBV5-1; D gene: TRBD1; CDR3 protein: CASSLGDSTHQPQHF
V gene: TRBV10-3; D gene: TRBD1; CDR3 protein: CAINSVGGQSSGANVLTF
V gene: TRBV20-1; D gene: .; CDR3 protein: CSARVDPSSYEQYF
V gene: TRBV15; D gene: TRBD1; CDR3 protein: CATTLDRGNTDTQYF
V gene: TRBV6-2/TRBV6-3; D gene: TRBD1; CDR3 protein: CASTRDRFGEQYF
V gene: TRBV28; D gene: .; CDR3 protein: CASSLANWDFEQYF
V gene: TRBV29-1; D gene: .; CDR3 protein: CSVGLTGEGEQFF